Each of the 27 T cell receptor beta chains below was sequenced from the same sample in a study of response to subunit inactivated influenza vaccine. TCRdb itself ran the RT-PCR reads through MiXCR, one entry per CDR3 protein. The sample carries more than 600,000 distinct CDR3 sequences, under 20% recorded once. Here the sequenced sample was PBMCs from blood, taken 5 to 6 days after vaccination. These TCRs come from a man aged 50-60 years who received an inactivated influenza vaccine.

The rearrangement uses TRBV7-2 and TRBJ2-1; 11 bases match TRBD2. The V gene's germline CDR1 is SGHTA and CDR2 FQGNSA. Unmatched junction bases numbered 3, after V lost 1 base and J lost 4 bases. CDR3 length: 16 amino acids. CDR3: CASSLGASGRYNEQFF. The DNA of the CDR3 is TGTGCCAGCAGCTTAGGAGCTAGCGGGAGGTACAATGAGCAGTTCTTC.

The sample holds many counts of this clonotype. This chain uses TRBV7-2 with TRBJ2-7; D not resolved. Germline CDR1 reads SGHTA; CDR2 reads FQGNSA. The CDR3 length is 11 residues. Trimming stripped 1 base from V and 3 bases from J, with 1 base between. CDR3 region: CASSLVYEQYF. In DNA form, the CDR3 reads TGTGCCAGCAGCTTAGTCTACGAGCAGTACTTC.

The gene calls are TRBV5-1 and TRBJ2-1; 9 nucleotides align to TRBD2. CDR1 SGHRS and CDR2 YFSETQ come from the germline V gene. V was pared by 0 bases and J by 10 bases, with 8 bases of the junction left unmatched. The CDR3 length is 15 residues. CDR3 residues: CASSLDGGGAYEQFF. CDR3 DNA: TGCGCCAGCAGCTTGGATGGCGGGGGGGCGTACGAGCAGTTCTTC.

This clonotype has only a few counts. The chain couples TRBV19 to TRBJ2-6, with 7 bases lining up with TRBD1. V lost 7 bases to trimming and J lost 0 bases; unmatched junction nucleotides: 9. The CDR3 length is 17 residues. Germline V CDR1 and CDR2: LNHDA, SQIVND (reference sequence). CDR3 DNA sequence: TGTGCCAGTAACCCCCCAGGACAGGACTCTGGGGCCAACGTCCTGACTTTC. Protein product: CASNPPGQDSGANVLTF.

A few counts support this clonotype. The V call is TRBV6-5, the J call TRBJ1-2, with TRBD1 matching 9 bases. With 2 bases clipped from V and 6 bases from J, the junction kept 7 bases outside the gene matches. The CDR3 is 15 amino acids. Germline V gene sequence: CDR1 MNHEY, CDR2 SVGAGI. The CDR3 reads CASSYERDRVNGYTF. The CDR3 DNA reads TGTGCCAGCAGTTACGAAAGGGACAGGGTGAATGGCTACACCTTC.

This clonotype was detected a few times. CDR3 sequence: CAWTGQANTGELFF. The CDR3 bases are TGTGCCTGGACAGGACAGGCGAACACCGGGGAGCTGTTTTTT. The chain combines TRBV30 with TRBJ2-2; 7 nucleotides agree with TRBD1. This CDR3 comprises 14 residues. After removal of 4 bases from V and 0 bases from J, the junction contained 2 bases not matched to a gene. Per germline, CDR1 GTSNPN and CDR2 SVGIG (reference sequence).

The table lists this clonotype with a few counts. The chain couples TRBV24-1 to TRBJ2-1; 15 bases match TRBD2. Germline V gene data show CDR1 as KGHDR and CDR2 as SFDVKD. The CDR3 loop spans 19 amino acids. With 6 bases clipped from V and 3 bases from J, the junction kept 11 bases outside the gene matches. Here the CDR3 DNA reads TGTGCCACCAGTCCCTCGGGACTAGCGGGAGGACTAGTCTACAATGAGCAGTTCTTC. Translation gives CATSPSGLAGGLVYNEQFF.

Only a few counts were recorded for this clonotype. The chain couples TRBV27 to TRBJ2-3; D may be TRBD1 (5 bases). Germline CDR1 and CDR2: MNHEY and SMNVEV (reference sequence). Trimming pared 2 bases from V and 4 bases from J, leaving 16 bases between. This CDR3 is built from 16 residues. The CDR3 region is CASSLNAGIGSDTQYF. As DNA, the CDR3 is TGTGCCAGCAGTTTAAATGCAGGGATCGGGTCAGATACGCAGTATTTT.

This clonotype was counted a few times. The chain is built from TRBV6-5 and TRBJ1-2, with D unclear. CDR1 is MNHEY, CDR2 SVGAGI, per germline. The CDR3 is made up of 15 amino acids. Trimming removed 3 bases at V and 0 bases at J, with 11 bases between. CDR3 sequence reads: CASSYYQLANYGYTF. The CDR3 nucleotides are TGTGCCAGCAGTTATTATCAACTAGCTAACTATGGCTACACCTTC.

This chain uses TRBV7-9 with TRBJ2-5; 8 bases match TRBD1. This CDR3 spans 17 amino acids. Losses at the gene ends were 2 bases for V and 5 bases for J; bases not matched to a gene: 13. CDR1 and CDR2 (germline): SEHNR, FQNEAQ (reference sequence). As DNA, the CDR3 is TGTGCCAGCAGCTTATATACCGGGACAGGTCGCGGGGAGACCCAGTACTTC. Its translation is CASSLYTGTGRGETQYF.

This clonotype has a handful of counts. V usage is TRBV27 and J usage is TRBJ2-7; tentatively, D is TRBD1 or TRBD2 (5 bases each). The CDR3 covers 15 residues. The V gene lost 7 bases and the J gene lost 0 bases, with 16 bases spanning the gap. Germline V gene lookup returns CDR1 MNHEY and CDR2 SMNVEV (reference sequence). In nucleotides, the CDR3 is TGTGCCAGCATTCGCTGGGGGTCCAGCTCCTACGAGCAGTACTTC. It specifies CASIRWGSSSYEQYF.

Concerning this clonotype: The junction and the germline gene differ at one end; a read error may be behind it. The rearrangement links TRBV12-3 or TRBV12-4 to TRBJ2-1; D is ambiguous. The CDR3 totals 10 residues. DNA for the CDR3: TGTGCCAGCAGTTTGTTGGCCCCCGTCTTC. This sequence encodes CASSLLAPVF.

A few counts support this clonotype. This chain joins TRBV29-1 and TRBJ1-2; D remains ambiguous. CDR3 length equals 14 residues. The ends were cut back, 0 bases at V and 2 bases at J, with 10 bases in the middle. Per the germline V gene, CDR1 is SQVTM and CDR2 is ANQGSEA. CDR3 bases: TGCAGCGTTGAAGATCGACCCAGAAACTATGGCTACACCTTC. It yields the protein CSVEDRPRNYGYTF.

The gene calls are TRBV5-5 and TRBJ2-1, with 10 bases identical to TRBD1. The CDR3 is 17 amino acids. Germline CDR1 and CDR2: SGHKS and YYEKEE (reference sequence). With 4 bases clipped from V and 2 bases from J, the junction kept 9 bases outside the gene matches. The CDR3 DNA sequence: TGTGCCAGCAGCCCATTCCCGGGACAGGGGACCTACAATGAGCAGTTCTTC. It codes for CASSPFPGQGTYNEQFF.

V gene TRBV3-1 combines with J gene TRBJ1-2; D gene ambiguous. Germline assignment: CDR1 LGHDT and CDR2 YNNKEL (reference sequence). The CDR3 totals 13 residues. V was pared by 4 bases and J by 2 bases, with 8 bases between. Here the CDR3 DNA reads TGTGCCAGCAGCCCGAGGGCCAACTATGGCTACACCTTC. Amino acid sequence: CASSPRANYGYTF.

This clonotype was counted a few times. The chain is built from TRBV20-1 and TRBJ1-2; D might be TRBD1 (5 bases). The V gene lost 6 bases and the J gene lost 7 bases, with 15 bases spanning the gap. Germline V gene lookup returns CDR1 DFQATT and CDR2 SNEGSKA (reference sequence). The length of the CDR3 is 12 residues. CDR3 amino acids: CSATTGVSGYTF. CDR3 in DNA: TGCAGTGCGACTACAGGAGTGAGTGGCTACACCTTC.

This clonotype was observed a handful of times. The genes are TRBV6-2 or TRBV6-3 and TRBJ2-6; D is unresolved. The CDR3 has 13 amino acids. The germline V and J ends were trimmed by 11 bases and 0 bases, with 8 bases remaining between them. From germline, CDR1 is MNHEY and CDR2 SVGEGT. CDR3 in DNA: TGTGCCGCATTATCCTCTGGGGCCAACGTCCTGACTTTC. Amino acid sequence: CAALSSGANVLTF.

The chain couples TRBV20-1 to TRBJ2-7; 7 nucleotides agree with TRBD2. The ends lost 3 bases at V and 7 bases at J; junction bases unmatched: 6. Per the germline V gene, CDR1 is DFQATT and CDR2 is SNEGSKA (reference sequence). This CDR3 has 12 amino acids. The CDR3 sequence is CSARGKAGEQYF. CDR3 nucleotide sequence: TGCAGTGCTAGGGGGAAAGCGGGAGAGCAGTACTTC.

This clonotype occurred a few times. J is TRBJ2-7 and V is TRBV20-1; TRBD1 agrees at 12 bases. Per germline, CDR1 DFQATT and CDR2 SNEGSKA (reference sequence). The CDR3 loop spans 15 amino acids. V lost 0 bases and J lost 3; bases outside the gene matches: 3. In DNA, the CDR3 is TGCAGTGCTAGAGAAGGGACAGGGGGCCGCTACGAGCAGTACTTC. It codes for CSAREGTGGRYEQYF.

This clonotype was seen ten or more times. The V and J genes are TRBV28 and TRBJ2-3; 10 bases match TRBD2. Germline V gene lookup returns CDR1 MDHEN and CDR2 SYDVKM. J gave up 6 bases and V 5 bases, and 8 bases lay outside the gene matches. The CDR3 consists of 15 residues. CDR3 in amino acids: CASSDSGGPLDTQYF. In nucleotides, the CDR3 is TGTGCCAGCAGTGATAGCGGGGGGCCCCTCGATACGCAGTATTTT.

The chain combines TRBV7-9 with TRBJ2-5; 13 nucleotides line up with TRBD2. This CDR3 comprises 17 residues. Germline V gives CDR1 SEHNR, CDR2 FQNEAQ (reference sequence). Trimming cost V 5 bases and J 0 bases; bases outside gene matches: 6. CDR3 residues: CASSQGTSGAYQETQYF. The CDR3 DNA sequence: TGTGCCAGCAGCCAAGGGACTAGCGGGGCGTACCAAGAGACCCAGTACTTC.

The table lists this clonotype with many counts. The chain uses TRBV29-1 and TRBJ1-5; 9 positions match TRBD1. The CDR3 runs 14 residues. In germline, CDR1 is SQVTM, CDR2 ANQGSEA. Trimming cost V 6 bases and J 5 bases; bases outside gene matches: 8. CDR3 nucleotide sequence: TGCAGCGTGTCCGAGGGACAGGGATATCAGCCCCAGCATTTT. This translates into CSVSEGQGYQPQHF.

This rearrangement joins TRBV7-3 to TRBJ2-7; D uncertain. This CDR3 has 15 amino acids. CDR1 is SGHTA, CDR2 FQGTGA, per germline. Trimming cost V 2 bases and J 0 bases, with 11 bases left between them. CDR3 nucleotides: TGTGCCAGCAGCTTATTGGGTTTCGCCTCCTACGAGCAGTACTTC. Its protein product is CASSLLGFASYEQYF.

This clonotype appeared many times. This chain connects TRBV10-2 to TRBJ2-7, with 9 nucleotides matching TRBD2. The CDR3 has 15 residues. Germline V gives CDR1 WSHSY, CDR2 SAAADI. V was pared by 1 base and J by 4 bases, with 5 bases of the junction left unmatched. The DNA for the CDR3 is TGCGCCAGCAGTGAGTGGGCGGGAGGGCCTTACGAGCAGTACTTC. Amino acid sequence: CASSEWAGGPYEQYF.

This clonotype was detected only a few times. CDR3 in amino acids: CASSLDPGQGNEQYF. For the CDR3, the DNA is TGCGCCAGCAGCTTGGACCCGGGACAGGGAAACGAGCAGTACTTC. This chain joins TRBV5-1 and TRBJ2-7; TRBD1 matches at 9 bases. Germline CDR1 is SGHRS and CDR2 is YFSETQ. The CDR3 is 15 residues long. V was clipped by 0 bases and J by 5 bases; unmatched bases: 6.

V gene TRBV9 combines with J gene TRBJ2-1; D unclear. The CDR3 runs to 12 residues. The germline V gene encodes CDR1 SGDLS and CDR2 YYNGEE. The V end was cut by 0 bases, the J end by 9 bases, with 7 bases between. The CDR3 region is CASSVATSEQFF. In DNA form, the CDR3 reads TGTGCCAGCAGCGTAGCCACGAGTGAGCAGTTCTTC.

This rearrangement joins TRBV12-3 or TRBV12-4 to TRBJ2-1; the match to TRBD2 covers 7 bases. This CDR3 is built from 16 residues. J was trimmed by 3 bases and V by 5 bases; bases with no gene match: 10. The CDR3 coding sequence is TGTGCCAGCAGTCCCCTACCGGGGGGTTACTACAATGAGCAGTTCTTC. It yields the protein CASSPLPGGYYNEQFF.